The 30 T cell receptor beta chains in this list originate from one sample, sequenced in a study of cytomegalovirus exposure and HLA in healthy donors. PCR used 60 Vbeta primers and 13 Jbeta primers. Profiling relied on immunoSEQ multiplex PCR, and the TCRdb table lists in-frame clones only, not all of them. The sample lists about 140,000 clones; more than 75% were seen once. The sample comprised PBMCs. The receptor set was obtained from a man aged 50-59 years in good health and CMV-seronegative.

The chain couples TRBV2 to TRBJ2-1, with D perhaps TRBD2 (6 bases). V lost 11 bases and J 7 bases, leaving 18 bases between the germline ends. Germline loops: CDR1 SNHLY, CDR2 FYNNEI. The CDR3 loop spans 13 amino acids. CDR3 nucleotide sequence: TGTGCCGGAAGGAGGGGAGTCTGGAATGAGCAGTTCTTC. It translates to CAGRRGVWNEQFF.

The CDR3 loop is CASSEYGLAGSYEQYF. The CDR3 DNA reads as TGTGCCAGCAGTGAATATGGCCTAGCGGGGTCCTACGAGCAGTACTTC. The chain carries TRBV25-1 and TRBJ2-7; 9 bases agree with TRBD2. Germline CDR1 is MGHDK and CDR2 is SYGVNS. J was trimmed by 1 base and V by 0 bases; bases with no gene match: 4. CDR3 length: 16 amino acids.

The CDR3 DNA sequence: TGTGTCATACAAGGGGGAGGCAATCAGCCCCAGCATTTT. This codes for CVIQGGGNQPQHF. The rearrangement uses TRBV6-1 and TRBJ1-5; maybe TRBD1 (6 bases). Looked up from germline, CDR1 is MNHNS and CDR2 is SASEGT. The CDR3 is 13 amino acids.

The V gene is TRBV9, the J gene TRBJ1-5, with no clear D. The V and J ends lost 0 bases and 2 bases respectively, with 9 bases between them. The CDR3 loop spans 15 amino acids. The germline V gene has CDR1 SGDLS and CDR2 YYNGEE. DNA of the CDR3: TGTGCCAGCAGCGTAGCCCCCGGGGGCAATCAGCCCCAGCATTTT. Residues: CASSVAPGGNQPQHF.

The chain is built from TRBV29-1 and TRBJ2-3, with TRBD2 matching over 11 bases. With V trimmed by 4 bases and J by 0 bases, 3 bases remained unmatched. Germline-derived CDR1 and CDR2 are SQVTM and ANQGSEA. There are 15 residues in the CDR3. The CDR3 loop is CSVARTSGSTDTQYF. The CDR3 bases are TGCAGCGTTGCAAGGACTAGCGGGAGCACAGATACGCAGTATTTT.

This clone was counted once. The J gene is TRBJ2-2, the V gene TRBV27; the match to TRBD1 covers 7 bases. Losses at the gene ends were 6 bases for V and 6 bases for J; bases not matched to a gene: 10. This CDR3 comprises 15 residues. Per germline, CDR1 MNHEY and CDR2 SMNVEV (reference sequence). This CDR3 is CASRKETGFSGELFF. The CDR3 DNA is TGTGCCAGCAGGAAGGAGACAGGGTTCTCCGGGGAGCTGTTTTTT.

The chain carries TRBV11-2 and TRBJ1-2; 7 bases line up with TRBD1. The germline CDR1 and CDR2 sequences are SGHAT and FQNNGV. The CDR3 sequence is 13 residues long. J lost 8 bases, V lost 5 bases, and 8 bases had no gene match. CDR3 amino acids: CASSPRTGGGYTF. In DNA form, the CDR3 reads TGTGCCAGCAGCCCCCGGACAGGCGGAGGCTACACCTTC.

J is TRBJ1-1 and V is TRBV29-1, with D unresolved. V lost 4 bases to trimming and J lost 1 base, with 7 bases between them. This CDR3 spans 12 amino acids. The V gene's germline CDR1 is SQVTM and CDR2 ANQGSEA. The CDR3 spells CSVVPGNTEAFF. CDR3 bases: TGCAGCGTTGTACCAGGGAACACTGAAGCTTTCTTT.

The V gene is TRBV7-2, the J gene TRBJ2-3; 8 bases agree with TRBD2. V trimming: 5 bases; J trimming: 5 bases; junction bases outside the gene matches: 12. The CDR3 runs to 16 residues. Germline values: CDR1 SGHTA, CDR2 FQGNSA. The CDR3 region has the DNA TGTGCCAGCAGCCTTCGCGGGGGGCCCTTGGGAGATACGCAGTATTTT. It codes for CASSLRGGPLGDTQYF. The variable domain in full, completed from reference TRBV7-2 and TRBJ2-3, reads GAGVSQSPSNKVTEKGKDVELRCDPISGHTALYWYRQSLGQGLEFLIYFQGNSAPDKSGLPSDRFSAERTGGSVSTLTIQRTQQEDSAVYLCASSLRGGPLGDTQYFGPGTRLTVL.

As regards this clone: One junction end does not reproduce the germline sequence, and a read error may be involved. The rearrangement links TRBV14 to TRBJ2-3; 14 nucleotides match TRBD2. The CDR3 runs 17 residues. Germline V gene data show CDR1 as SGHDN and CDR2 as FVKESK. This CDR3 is CASSPWTSGGPTNTQYF. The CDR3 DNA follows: TGTGCCAGCAGCCCTTGGACTAGCGGGGGGCCCACAAATACGCAGTATTTT.

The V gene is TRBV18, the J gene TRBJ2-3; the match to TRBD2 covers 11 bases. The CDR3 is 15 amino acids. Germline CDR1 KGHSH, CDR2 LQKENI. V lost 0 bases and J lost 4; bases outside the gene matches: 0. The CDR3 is CASSPPGLAADTQYF. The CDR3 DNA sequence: TGTGCCAGCTCACCACCGGGACTAGCGGCAGATACGCAGTATTTT.

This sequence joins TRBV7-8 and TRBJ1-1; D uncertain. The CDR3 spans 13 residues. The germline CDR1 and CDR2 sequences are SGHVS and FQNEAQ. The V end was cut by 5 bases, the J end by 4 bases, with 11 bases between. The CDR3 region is CASSQDIVTEAFF. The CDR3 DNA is TGTGCCAGCAGCCAAGACATCGTCACTGAAGCTTTCTTT.

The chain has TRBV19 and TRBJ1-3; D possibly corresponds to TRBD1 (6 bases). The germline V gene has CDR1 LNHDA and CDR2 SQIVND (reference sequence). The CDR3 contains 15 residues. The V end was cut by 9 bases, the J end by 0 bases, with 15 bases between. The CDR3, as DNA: TGTGCCAGCAGACCGGGGACATACTCTGGAAACACCATATATTTT. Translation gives CASRPGTYSGNTIYF.

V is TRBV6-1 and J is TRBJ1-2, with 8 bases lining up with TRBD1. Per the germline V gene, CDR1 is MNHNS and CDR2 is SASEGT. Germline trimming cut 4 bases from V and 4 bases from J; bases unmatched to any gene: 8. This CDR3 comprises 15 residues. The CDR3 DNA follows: TGTGCCAGCAGTGCAGAACGGACAGGGATCTATGGCTACACCTTC. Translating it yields CASSAERTGIYGYTF.

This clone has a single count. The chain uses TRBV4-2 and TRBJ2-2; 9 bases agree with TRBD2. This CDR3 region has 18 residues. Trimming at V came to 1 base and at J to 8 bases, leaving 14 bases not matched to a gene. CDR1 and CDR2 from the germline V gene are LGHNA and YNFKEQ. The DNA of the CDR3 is TGTGCCAGCAGCCAAGTTCCCCTACTAGCGGGCCTGACAGGGGAGCTGTTTTTT. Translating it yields CASSQVPLLAGLTGELFF.

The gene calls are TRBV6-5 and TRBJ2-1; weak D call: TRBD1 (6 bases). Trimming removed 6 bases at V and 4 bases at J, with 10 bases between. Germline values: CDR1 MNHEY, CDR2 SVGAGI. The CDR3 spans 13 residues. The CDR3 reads CASSWTEYNEQFF. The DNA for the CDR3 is TGTGCCAGCAGCTGGACAGAATACAATGAGCAGTTCTTC.

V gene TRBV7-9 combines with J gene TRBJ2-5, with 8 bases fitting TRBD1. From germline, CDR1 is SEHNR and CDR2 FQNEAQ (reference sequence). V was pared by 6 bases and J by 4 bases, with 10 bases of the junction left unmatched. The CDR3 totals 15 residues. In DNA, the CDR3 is TGTGCCAGCAGTCCATACAGGGGGGATGGAGAGACCCAGTACTTC. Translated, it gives CASSPYRGDGETQYF.

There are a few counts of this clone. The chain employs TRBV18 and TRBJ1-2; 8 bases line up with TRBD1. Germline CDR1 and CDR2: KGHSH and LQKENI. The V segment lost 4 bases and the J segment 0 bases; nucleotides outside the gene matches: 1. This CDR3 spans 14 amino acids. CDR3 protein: CASSLDRANYGYTF. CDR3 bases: TGTGCCAGCTCACTGGACAGGGCTAACTATGGCTACACCTTC.

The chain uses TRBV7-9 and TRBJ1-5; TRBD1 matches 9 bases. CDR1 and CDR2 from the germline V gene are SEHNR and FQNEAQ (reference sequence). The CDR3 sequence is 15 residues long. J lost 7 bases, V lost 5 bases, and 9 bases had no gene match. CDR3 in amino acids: CASSRGTGMSQPQHF. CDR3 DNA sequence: TGTGCCAGCAGCAGAGGGACAGGGATGTCCCAGCCCCAGCATTTT. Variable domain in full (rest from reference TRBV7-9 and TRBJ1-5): DTGVSQNPRHKITKRGQNVTFRCDPISEHNRLYWYRQTLGQGPEFLTYFQNEAQLEKSRLLSDRFSAERPKGSFSTLEIQRTEQGDSAMYLCASSRGTGMSQPQHFGDGTRLSIL.

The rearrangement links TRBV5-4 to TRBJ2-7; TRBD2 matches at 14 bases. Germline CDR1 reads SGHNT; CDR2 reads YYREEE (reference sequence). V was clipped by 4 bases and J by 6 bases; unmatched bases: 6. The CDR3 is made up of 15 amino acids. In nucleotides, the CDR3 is TGTGCCAGCAGCCTCGGGACTAGCGGGAGTGTCGAGCAGTACTTC. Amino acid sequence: CASSLGTSGSVEQYF.

CDR3 residues: CASSATNEKLFF. Written as DNA, the CDR3 is TGTGCCAGCTCTGCAACTAATGAAAAACTGTTTTTT. The chain combines TRBV2 with TRBJ1-4; no clear D. This CDR3 has 12 amino acids. The V gene's germline CDR1 is SNHLY and CDR2 FYNNEI. V was clipped by 8 bases and J by 0 bases, with 4 bases between them.

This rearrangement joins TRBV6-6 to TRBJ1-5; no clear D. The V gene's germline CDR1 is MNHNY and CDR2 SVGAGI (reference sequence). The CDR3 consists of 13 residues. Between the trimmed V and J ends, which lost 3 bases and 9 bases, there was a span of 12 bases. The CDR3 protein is CASSYVAPMPQHF. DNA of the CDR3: TGTGCCAGCAGTTATGTTGCGCCCATGCCCCAGCATTTT.

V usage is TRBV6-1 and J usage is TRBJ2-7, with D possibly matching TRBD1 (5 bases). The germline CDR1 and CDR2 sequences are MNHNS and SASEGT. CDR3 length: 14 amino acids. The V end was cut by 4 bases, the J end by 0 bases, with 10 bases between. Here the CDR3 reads CASSAATVSYEQYF. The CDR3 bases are TGTGCCAGCAGTGCCGCGACAGTCTCCTACGAGCAGTACTTC.

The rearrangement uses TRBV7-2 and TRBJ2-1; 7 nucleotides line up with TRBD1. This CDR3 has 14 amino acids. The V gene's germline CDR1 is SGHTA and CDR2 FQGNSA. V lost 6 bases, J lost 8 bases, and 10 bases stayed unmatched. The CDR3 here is CASRNARGTDEQFF. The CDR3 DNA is TGTGCCAGCAGAAACGCCAGGGGGACCGATGAGCAGTTCTTC.

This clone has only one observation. DNA for the CDR3: TGTGCCACCAGCAGAGGCAGGGTCGGCACAGATACGCAGTATTTT. The encoded protein is CATSRGRVGTDTQYF. The V and J genes are TRBV15 and TRBJ2-3; tentative D call: TRBD1 (5 bases). The CDR3 is made up of 15 amino acids. V dropped 1 base and J dropped 1 base, with 9 bases sitting between them. The germline V gene encodes CDR1 LNHNV and CDR2 YYDKDF (reference sequence).

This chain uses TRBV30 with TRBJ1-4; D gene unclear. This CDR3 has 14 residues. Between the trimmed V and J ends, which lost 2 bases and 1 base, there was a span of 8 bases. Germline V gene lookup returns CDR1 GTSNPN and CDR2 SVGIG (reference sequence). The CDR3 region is CAWSTGVTNEKLFF. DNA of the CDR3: TGTGCCTGGAGTACGGGTGTAACTAATGAAAAACTGTTTTTT.

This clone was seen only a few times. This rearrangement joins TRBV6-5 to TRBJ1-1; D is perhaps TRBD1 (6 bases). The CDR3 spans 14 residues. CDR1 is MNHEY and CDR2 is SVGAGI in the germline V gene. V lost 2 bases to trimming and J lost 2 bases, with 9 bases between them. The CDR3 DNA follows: TGTGCCAGCAGTTACGGGACACTCAACACTGAAGCTTTCTTT. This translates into CASSYGTLNTEAFF.

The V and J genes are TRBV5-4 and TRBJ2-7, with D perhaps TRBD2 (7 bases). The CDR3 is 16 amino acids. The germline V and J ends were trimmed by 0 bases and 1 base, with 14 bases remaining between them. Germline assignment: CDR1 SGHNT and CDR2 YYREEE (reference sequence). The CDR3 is CASSLDRGGGSYEQYF. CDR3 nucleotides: TGTGCCAGCAGCTTGGATAGGGGGGGAGGTTCCTACGAGCAGTACTTC.

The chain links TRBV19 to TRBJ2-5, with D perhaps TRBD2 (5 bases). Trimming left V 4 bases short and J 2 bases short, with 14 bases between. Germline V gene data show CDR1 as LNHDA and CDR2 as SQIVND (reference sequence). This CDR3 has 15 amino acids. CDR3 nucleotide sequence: TGTGCCAGTAGTACGGGGTGGGCGGTGCAAGAGACCCAGTACTTC. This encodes CASSTGWAVQETQYF.

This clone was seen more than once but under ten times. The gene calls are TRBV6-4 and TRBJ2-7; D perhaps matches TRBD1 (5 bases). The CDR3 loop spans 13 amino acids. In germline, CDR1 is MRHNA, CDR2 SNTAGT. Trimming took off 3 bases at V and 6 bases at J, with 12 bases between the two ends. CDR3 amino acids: CASSEVRGGEQYF. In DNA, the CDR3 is TGTGCCAGCAGTGAGGTAAGGGGCGGCGAGCAGTACTTC.